This T cell receptor (beta chain) is drawn from a study of shared clonotypes between healthy human individuals. The naive CD8 population came from CD45RO-negative cells selected for CCR7, without terminally differentiated effector memory CD45RA+ cells. This table comes from immunoSEQ multiplex PCR, and its TCRdb copy is limited to in-frame clones, with some not included. The table records about 2 million clones, about 94% of them present only once. The V gene's germline CDR1 is PRHDT and CDR2 FYEKMQ (reference sequence). The CDR3 has 16 residues. The ends lost 5 bases at V and 3 bases at J; junction bases unmatched: 10.

Sequenced sample: naive CD8+ T cells sorted from blood. The receptor's source is a man between 18 and 35 years old in good health. V usage is TRBV13 and J usage is TRBJ2-3, with 8 positions matching TRBD1. In nucleotides, the CDR3 is TGTGCCAGCAGCCACGCCGGACAGGGATCGACAGATACGCAGTATTTT. Protein: CASSHAGQGSTDTQYF.